Shown below are 6 T cell receptor beta chains from a single sample sequenced in a study of T cell responses to AZD1222 COVID-19 vaccine. TCRdb's table, derived via immunoSEQ multiplex PCR, lists solely in-frame clones and lacks some. The sample yields 120,000 or so clones, approximately 90% seen once. Sequencing used peripheral blood, obtained on day 0 of AZD1222 vaccination. Receptor source: an adult in good health.

The chain joins TRBV9 to TRBJ1-2; tentative D call: TRBD1 (5 bases). This CDR3 region has 13 residues. The V gene's germline CDR1 is SGDLS and CDR2 YYNGEE. Trimming removed 0 bases at V and 8 bases at J, with 11 bases between. CDR3 loop: CASSVAGRDGYTF. The CDR3 DNA reads as TGTGCCAGCAGCGTAGCAGGGAGGGACGGCTACACCTTC.

This sequence joins TRBV7-9 and TRBJ2-7; the D gene is possibly TRBD2 (6 bases). The CDR3 has 15 residues. V lost 5 bases and J lost 1, with 15 bases in between. CDR1 is SEHNR, CDR2 FQNEAQ, per germline (reference sequence). CDR3 DNA sequence: TGTGCCAGCAGCCCTAGTGGGGGGAGGTCCTACGAGCAGTACTTC. It specifies CASSPSGGRSYEQYF.

V gene TRBV28 combines with J gene TRBJ1-2; a possible D gene is TRBD1 (6 bases). The CDR3 has 15 residues. Germline CDR1 MDHEN, CDR2 SYDVKM. The V end was cut by 4 bases, the J end by 3 bases, with 15 bases between. This chain's CDR3 is CASSSPPTGDYGYTF. The CDR3 bases are TGTGCCAGCAGTTCTCCTCCGACAGGAGACTATGGCTACACCTTC.

CDR3 residues: CSALPERGYEQYF. CDR3 sequence (DNA): TGCAGCGCTCTTCCGGAGCGCGGCTACGAGCAGTACTTC. V and J are TRBV29-1 and TRBJ2-7; D ambiguous. This CDR3 has 13 residues. V dropped 7 bases and J dropped 3 bases, with 16 bases sitting between them. From germline, CDR1 is SQVTM and CDR2 ANQGSEA.

V usage is TRBV5-4 and J usage is TRBJ2-3; 8 nucleotides match TRBD2. V trimming: 4 bases; J trimming: 0 bases; junction bases outside the gene matches: 16. CDR1 is SGHNT and CDR2 is YYREEE in the germline V gene (reference sequence). The CDR3 spans 19 residues. This chain's CDR3 is CASSHPGLAGLSSTDTQYF. The CDR3 DNA sequence: TGTGCCAGCAGCCACCCCGGGCTAGCGGGCCTCAGTAGCACAGATACGCAGTATTTT.

V and J are TRBV19 and TRBJ2-7, with D perhaps matching TRBD2 (5 bases). The V end lost 4 bases, the J end lost 2 bases, and 12 bases lay between the germline ends. This CDR3 has 14 amino acids. In germline, CDR1 is LNHDA, CDR2 SQIVND (reference sequence). The CDR3 sequence is CASSTSGTAYEQYF. The CDR3, as DNA: TGTGCCAGTAGTACAAGCGGCACCGCCTACGAGCAGTACTTC. Drawing the rest from reference TRBV19 and TRBJ2-7, the complete variable domain is DGGITQSPKYLFRKEGQNVTLSCEQNLNHDAMYWYRQDPGQGLRLIYYSQIVNDFQKGDIAEGYSVSREKKESFPLTVTSAQKNPTAFYLCASSTSGTAYEQYFGPGTRLTVT.